This T cell receptor beta chain was observed in a study of regulatory T cells in long-lasting Graves disease. Whole-study findings and limits: Sampling was limited to peripheral blood rather than thyroid tissue. Segments TRBV28, TRBJ1-2 and TRBJ2-5 showed preferential usage in persistent disease.

The TCR beta library used iRepertoire HTBI primers with Arm-PCR amplification of CDR3. TCRdb re-called the multiplex PCR reads with MiXCR, one entry per CDR3 protein. The sample records about 470,000 distinct CDR3 sequences, less than 25% being singletons. The table lists this clonotype with a few counts. The target antigen is unknown. The time point here: persistent/refractory GD, antithyroid drugs over 5 years with positive TRAb. The TCR library was made from RNA that had been extracted from PBMCs in TRIzol. Nine milliliters of peripheral blood were taken and placed in EDTA tubes. The CDR3 loop spans 15 amino acids. In germline, CDR1 is MGHRA, CDR2 YSYEKL. Unmatched junction bases numbered 8, after V lost 7 bases and J lost 0 bases.

The source material was peripheral blood mononuclear cells (PBMCs), sampled when the disease was refractory, from a patient treated with antithyroid drugs. This receptor was taken from a female donor with Graves disease. The V gene is TRBV4-1, the J gene TRBJ2-5; TRBD2 agrees at 7 bases. This CDR3 reads CASTLAASYQETQYF. Here the CDR3 DNA reads TGCGCCAGCACCCTAGCGGCTTCGTACCAAGAGACCCAGTACTTC.